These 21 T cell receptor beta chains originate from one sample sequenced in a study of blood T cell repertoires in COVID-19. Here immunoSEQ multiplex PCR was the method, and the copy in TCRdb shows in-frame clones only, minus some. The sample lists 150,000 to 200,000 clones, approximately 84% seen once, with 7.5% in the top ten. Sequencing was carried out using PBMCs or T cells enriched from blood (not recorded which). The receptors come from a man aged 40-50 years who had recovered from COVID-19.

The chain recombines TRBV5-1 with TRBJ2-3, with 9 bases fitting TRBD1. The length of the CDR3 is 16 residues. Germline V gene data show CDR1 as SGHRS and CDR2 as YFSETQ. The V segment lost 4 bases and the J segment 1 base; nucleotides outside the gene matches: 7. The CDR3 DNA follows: TGCGCCAGCAGCCTGCGGGGACAGGGAGGCACAGATACGCAGTATTTT. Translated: CASSLRGQGGTDTQYF.

The CDR3 bases are TGTGCCAGCAGCGTATACGGTGGGACTAGCGGGGTTAGGGAGACCCAGTACTTC. This sequence encodes CASSVYGGTSGVRETQYF. The gene calls are TRBV9 and TRBJ2-5; 13 nucleotides line up with TRBD2. CDR1 is SGDLS and CDR2 is YYNGEE in the germline V gene. The J segment lost 5 bases and the V segment lost 1 base, leaving 11 bases of the junction unmatched. The CDR3 runs 18 residues.

DNA for the CDR3: TGTGCCAGCAGTGTTGCGCTCGGCCCCACAGGGGGACCTTATAATTCACCCCTCCACTTT. It translates to CASSVALGPTGGPYNSPLHF. The chain carries TRBV6-1 and TRBJ1-6; 8 nucleotides match TRBD1. The CDR3 consists of 20 residues. The trim removed 4 bases at V and 4 bases at J, leaving 18 bases unmatched. CDR1 MNHNS and CDR2 SASEGT come from the germline V gene.

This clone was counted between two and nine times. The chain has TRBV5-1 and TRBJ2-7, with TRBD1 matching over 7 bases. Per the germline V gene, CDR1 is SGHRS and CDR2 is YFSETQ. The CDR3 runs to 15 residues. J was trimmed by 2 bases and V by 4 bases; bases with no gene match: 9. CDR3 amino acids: CASSVAGTATYEQYF. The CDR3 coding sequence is TGCGCCAGCAGCGTAGCCGGGACAGCGACCTACGAGCAGTACTTC.

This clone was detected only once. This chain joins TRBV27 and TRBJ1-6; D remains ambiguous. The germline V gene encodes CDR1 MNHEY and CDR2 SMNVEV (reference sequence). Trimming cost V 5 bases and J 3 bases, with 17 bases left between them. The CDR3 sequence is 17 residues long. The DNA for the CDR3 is TGTGCCAGCAGTCCGAGCCCATCTAAGAGCTATAATTCACCCCTCCACTTT. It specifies CASSPSPSKSYNSPLHF.

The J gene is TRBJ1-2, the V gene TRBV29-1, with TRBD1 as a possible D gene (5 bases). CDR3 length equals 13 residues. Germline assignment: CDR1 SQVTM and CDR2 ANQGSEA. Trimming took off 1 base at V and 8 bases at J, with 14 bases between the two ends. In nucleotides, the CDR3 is TGCAGCGTTGAAGGAAGAAGGGGCTGGGGCTACACCTTC. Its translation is CSVEGRRGWGYTF.

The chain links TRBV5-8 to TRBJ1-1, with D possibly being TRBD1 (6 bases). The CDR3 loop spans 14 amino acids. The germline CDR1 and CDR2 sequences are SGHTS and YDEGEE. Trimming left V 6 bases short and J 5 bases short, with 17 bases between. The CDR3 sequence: CASTLGGRRTEAFF. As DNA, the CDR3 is TGTGCCAGCACCCTAGGGGGACGGAGGACTGAAGCTTTCTTT.

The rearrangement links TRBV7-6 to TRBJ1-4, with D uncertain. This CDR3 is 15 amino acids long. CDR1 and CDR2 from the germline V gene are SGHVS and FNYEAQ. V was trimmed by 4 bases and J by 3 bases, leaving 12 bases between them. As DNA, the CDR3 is TGTGCCAGCAGCTCGACCGGGTTCCCTAATGAAAAACTGTTTTTT. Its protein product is CASSSTGFPNEKLFF.

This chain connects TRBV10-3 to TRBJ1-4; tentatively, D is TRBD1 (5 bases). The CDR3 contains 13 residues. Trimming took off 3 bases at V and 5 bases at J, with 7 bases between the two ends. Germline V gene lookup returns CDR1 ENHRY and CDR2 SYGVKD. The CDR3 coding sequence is TGTGCCATCAGTGATGGGGGGAATGAAAAACTGTTTTTT. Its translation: CAISDGGNEKLFF.

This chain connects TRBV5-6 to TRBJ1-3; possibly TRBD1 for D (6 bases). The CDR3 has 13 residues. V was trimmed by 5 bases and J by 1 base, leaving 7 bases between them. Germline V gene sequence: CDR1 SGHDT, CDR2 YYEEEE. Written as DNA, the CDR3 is TGTGCCAGCAGGAGGGGGTCTGGAAACACCATATATTTT. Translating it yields CASRRGSGNTIYF.

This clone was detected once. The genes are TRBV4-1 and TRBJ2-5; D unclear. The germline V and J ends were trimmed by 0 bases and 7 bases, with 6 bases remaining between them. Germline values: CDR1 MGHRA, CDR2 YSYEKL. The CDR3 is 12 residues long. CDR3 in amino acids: CASSQDLGTQYF. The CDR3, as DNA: TGCGCCAGCAGCCAAGATCTCGGGACCCAGTACTTC.

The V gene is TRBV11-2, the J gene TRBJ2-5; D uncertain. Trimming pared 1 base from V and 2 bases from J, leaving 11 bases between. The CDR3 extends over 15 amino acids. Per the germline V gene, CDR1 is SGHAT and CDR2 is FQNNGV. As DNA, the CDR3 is TGTGCCAGCAGCTTAGGGGCCGCTGCACAAGAGACCCAGTACTTC. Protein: CASSLGAAAQETQYF.

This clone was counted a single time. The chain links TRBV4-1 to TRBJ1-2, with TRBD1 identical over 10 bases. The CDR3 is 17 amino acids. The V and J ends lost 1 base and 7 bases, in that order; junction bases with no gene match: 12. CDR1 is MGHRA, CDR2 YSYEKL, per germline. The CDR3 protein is CASSQGSGGQGLAGYTF. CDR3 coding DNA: TGCGCCAGCAGCCAAGGGTCAGGGGGACAGGGGCTAGCTGGCTACACCTTC.

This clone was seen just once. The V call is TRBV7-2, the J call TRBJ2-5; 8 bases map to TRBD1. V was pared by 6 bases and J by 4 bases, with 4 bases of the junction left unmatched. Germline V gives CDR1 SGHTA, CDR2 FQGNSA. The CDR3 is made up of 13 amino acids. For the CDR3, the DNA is TGTGCCAGCAGTTGGGACAGGATAGAGACCCAGTACTTC. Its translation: CASSWDRIETQYF.

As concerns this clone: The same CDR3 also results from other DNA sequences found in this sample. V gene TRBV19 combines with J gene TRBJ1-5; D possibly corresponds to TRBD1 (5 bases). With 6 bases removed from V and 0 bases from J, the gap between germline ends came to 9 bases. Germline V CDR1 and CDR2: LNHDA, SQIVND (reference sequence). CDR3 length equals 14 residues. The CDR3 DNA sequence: TGTGCCAGTAGCATTAGGGGTAGCAATCAGCCCCAGCATTTT. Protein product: CASSIRGSNQPQHF.

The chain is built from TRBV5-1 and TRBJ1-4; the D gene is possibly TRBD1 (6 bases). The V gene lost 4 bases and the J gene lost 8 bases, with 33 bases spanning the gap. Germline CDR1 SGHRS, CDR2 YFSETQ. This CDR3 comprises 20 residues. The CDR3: CASSRTRDLRSGERKEKLFF. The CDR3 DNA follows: TGCGCCAGCAGCCGAACCCGGGATCTTCGATCAGGGGAGAGGAAAGAAAAACTGTTTTTT.

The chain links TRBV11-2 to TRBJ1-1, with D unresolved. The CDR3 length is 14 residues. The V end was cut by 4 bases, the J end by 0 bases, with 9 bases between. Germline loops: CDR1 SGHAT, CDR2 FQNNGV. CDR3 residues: CASSSPGMNTEAFF. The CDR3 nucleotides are TGTGCCAGCAGCTCCCCCGGGATGAACACTGAAGCTTTCTTT.

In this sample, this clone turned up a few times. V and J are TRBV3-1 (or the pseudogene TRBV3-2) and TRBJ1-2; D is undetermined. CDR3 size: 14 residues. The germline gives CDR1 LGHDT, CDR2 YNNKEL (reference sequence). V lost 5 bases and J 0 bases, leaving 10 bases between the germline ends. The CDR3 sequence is CASSLLKSNYGYTF. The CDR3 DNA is TGTGCCAGCAGCTTGCTAAAATCTAACTATGGCTACACCTTC.

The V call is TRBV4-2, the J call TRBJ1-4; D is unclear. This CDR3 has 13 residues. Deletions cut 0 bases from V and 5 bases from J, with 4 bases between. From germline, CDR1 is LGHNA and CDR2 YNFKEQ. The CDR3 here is CASSQDLNEKLFF. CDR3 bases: TGTGCCAGCAGCCAAGATCTGAATGAAAAACTGTTTTTT.

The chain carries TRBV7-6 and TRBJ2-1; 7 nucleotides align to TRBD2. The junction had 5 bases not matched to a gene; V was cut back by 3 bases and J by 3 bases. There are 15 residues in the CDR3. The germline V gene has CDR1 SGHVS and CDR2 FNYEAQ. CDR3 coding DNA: TGTGCCAGCAGCTTGGCGACTAGCATCTACAATGAGCAGTTCTTC. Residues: CASSLATSIYNEQFF.

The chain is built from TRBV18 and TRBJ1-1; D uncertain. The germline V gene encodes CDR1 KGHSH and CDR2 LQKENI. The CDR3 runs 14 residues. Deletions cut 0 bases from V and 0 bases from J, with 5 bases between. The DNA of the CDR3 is TGTGCCAGCTCACCACCCGGGGTGAACACTGAAGCTTTCTTT. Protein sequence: CASSPPGVNTEAFF.